The rows below give T cell receptor beta chains drawn from one sample of a study of radiotherapy plus CTLA-4 blockade in lung cancer. The data were produced by immunoSEQ multiplex PCR, yet TCRdb's version contains in-frame clones alone and is incomplete. The sample records 90,000 to 95,000 clones, approximately 83% being singletons. The sample here was peripheral blood, taken from a patient treated with radiotherapy plus ipilimumab. Source of these receptors: a human donor with non-small cell lung cancer who had stable disease on radiotherapy plus ipilimumab. The CDR3 runs from the conserved cysteine through the conserved F or W. The D gene is left open where the match is weak. Clone size is stated in some rows and not others, as once, few, many or a class when expanded.

J gene: TRBJ2-5
clone size: .
V gene: TRBV9
CDR3 length: 13
D gene: .
CDR3 protein: CASSVGGRETQYF
CDR3 DNA: TGTGCCAGCAGCGTAGGGGGGCGGGAGACCCAGTACTTC

J gene: TRBJ2-1
clone size: .
V gene: TRBV29-1
CDR3 length: 18
D gene: TRBD2
CDR3 protein: CSVEDPSAGGRLFNEQFF
CDR3 DNA: TGCAGCGTTGAAGATCCCTCAGCGGGGGGGCGTCTTTTCAATGAGCAGTTCTTC

J gene: TRBJ1-5
clone size: .
V gene: TRBV28
CDR3 length: 14
D gene: .
CDR3 protein: CASQFNAGNQPQHF
CDR3 DNA: TGTGCCAGTCAGTTTAATGCAGGGAATCAGCCCCAGCATTTT

J gene: TRBJ1-2
clone size: .
V gene: TRBV6-5
CDR3 length: 13
D gene: .
CDR3 protein: CASSYSGVGGYTF
CDR3 DNA: TGTGCCAGCAGTTACTCAGGGGTCGGGGGCTACACCTTC

J gene: TRBJ2-5
clone size: .
V gene: TRBV19
CDR3 length: 15
D gene: .
CDR3 protein: CASSISQGHQETQYF
CDR3 DNA: TGTGCCAGTAGTATTTCCCAGGGCCACCAAGAGACCCAGTACTTC

J gene: TRBJ2-7
clone size: .
V gene: TRBV4-2
CDR3 length: 12
D gene: .
CDR3 protein: CASSQFSGEQYF
CDR3 DNA: TGTGCCAGCAGCCAGTTTAGCGGCGAGCAGTACTTC

J gene: TRBJ2-5
clone size: .
V gene: TRBV5-1
CDR3 length: 15
D gene: .
CDR3 protein: CASSPGGTTIQTQYF
CDR3 DNA: TGCGCCAGCAGCCCGGGTGGGACGACCATACAGACCCAGTACTTC

J gene: TRBJ1-3
clone size: .
V gene: TRBV28
CDR3 length: 15
D gene: .
CDR3 protein: CASRTGRSSGNTIYF
CDR3 DNA: TGTGCCAGCAGGACGGGACGGAGCTCTGGAAACACCATATATTTT

J gene: TRBJ2-1
clone size: .
V gene: TRBV6-6
CDR3 length: 16
D gene: TRBD1
CDR3 protein: CASSRGQGATYNEQFF
CDR3 DNA: TGTGCCAGCAGTCGCGGACAGGGGGCCACCTACAATGAGCAGTTCTTC

J gene: TRBJ1-2
clone size: .
V gene: TRBV18
CDR3 length: 15
D gene: TRBD1
CDR3 protein: CASSPSSGTGDGYTF
CDR3 DNA: TGTGCCAGCTCACCCAGCTCCGGGACAGGGGATGGCTACACCTTC

J gene: TRBJ2-7
clone size: .
V gene: TRBV30
CDR3 length: 11
D gene: .
CDR3 protein: CAWNQGYEQYF
CDR3 DNA: TGTGCCTGGAACCAGGGGTACGAGCAGTACTTC

J gene: TRBJ1-1
clone size: .
V gene: TRBV7-9
CDR3 length: 13
D gene: .
CDR3 protein: CASRGIRSTEAFF
CDR3 DNA: TGTGCCAGCAGAGGCATCCGGAGCACTGAAGCTTTCTTT

J gene: TRBJ2-7
clone size: .
V gene: TRBV5-4
CDR3 length: 14
D gene: TRBD2
CDR3 protein: CASSRGGGLEEQYF
CDR3 DNA: TGTGCCAGCAGCCGCGGGGGGGGCCTGGAAGAGCAGTACTTC

J gene: TRBJ2-2
clone size: .
V gene: TRBV6-1
CDR3 length: 15
D gene: .
CDR3 protein: CASRGDFPNTGELFF
CDR3 DNA: TGTGCCAGCAGGGGGGACTTTCCGAACACCGGGGAGCTGTTTTTT

J gene: TRBJ1-3
clone size: few
V gene: TRBV7-8
CDR3 length: 13
D gene: .
CDR3 protein: CASRVSSGNTIYF
CDR3 DNA: TGTGCCAGCAGAGTGAGCTCTGGAAACACCATATATTTT

J gene: TRBJ1-3
clone size: once
V gene: TRBV9
CDR3 length: 15
D gene: .
CDR3 protein: CASSVAMGSGNTIYF
CDR3 DNA: TGTGCCAGCAGCGTAGCTATGGGTTCTGGAAACACCATATATTTT

J gene: TRBJ2-2
clone size: .
V gene: TRBV6-1
CDR3 length: 14
D gene: .
CDR3 protein: CASRPEMGTGELFF
CDR3 DNA: TGTGCCAGCAGACCAGAAATGGGGACCGGGGAGCTGTTTTTT

J gene: TRBJ2-3
clone size: .
V gene: TRBV7-3
CDR3 length: 14
D gene: .
CDR3 protein: CASSGSASENTQYF
CDR3 DNA: TGTGCCAGCAGCGGATCAGCGTCGGAGAATACGCAGTATTTT

J gene: TRBJ2-1
clone size: .
V gene: TRBV11-2
CDR3 length: 14
D gene: .
CDR3 protein: CASSSQLVSDEQFF
CDR3 DNA: TGTGCCAGCAGCTCACAACTAGTAAGCGATGAGCAGTTCTTC

J gene: TRBJ2-2
clone size: once
V gene: TRBV7-8
CDR3 length: 15
D gene: TRBD2
CDR3 protein: CASRLAGGISGELFF
CDR3 DNA: TGTGCCAGCCGATTAGCGGGAGGTATCTCCGGGGAGCTGTTTTTT

J gene: TRBJ2-7
clone size: once
V gene: TRBV19
CDR3 length: 15
D gene: TRBD2
CDR3 protein: CASSSKTSGGNEQYF
CDR3 DNA: TGTGCCAGTAGTTCCAAGACTAGCGGGGGTAACGAGCAGTACTTC

J gene: TRBJ1-3
clone size: .
V gene: TRBV6-1
CDR3 length: 14
D gene: .
CDR3 protein: CAIDRTSGGNTIYF
CDR3 DNA: TGTGCCATCGACAGGACTTCGGGAGGAAACACCATATATTTT

J gene: TRBJ2-3
clone size: .
V gene: TRBV7-3
CDR3 length: 15
D gene: TRBD2
CDR3 protein: CASSLLAGGTDTQYF
CDR3 DNA: TGTGCCAGCAGCCTACTAGCGGGGGGGACAGATACGCAGTATTTT

J gene: TRBJ2-3
clone size: .
V gene: TRBV28
CDR3 length: 11
D gene: .
CDR3 protein: CASSEDSRKYF
CDR3 DNA: TGTGCCAGCAGCGAGGACTCGAGGAAGTATTTT

J gene: TRBJ1-4
clone size: few
V gene: TRBV30
CDR3 length: 13
D gene: .
CDR3 protein: CAWRREFNEKLFF
CDR3 DNA: TGTGCCTGGAGGAGGGAGTTCAATGAAAAACTGTTTTTT

J gene: TRBJ2-5
clone size: .
V gene: TRBV5-1
CDR3 length: 14
D gene: .
CDR3 protein: CASSPGRSEETQYF
CDR3 DNA: TGCGCCAGCAGCCCGGGGAGGTCCGAGGAGACCCAGTACTTC

J gene: TRBJ1-3
clone size: .
V gene: TRBV6-1
CDR3 length: 16
D gene: .
CDR3 protein: CASSGGARVPGNTIYF
CDR3 DNA: TGTGCCAGCAGTGGCGGGGCCCGGGTCCCTGGAAACACCATATATTTT

J gene: TRBJ2-1
clone size: .
V gene: TRBV11-3
CDR3 length: 17
D gene: TRBD2
CDR3 protein: CASSLLSGGGSYNEQFF
CDR3 DNA: TGTGCCAGCAGCCTCCTCTCGGGAGGGGGTTCCTACAATGAGCAGTTCTTC

J gene: TRBJ1-3
clone size: .
V gene: TRBV14
CDR3 length: 15
D gene: .
CDR3 protein: CASSKGRGGGNTIYF
CDR3 DNA: TGTGCCAGCAGCAAAGGACGGGGAGGTGGAAACACCATATATTTT

J gene: TRBJ2-7
clone size: few
V gene: TRBV19
CDR3 length: 14
D gene: .
CDR3 protein: CASSVAKGGYEQYF
CDR3 DNA: TGTGCCAGTAGTGTGGCTAAAGGGGGCTACGAGCAGTACTTC

J gene: TRBJ1-3
clone size: .
V gene: TRBV2
CDR3 length: 15
D gene: TRBD1
CDR3 protein: CASSEEGGGGNTIYF
CDR3 DNA: TGTGCCAGCAGTGAAGAAGGGGGCGGTGGAAACACCATATATTTT

J gene: TRBJ2-3
clone size: .
V gene: TRBV18
CDR3 length: 12
D gene: .
CDR3 protein: CASSTSTDTQYF
CDR3 DNA: TGTGCCAGCTCAACGAGCACAGATACGCAGTATTTT

J gene: TRBJ2-4
clone size: .
V gene: TRBV30
CDR3 length: 16
D gene: .
CDR3 protein: CAWSVGQGHIKNIQYF
CDR3 DNA: TGTGCCTGGAGTGTAGGGCAGGGGCACATTAAAAACATTCAGTACTTC

J gene: TRBJ2-7
clone size: .
V gene: TRBV29-1
CDR3 length: 12
D gene: TRBD2
CDR3 protein: CSVQILAGEEYF
CDR3 DNA: TGCAGCGTCCAGATTCTAGCGGGCGAGGAGTACTTC

J gene: TRBJ2-2
clone size: .
V gene: TRBV9
CDR3 length: 17
D gene: .
CDR3 protein: CASSPTPDRQNTGELFF
CDR3 DNA: TGTGCCAGCAGCCCAACTCCTGACAGGCAAAACACCGGGGAGCTGTTTTTT

J gene: TRBJ2-1
clone size: once
V gene: TRBV5-1
CDR3 length: 14
D gene: .
CDR3 protein: CASIPGAVDNEQFF
CDR3 DNA: TGCGCCAGCATTCCGGGGGCGGTGGACAATGAGCAGTTCTTC

J gene: TRBJ2-7
clone size: .
V gene: TRBV7-6
CDR3 length: 14
D gene: .
CDR3 protein: CASSFRSRGFEQYF
CDR3 DNA: TGTGCCAGCAGCTTTAGAAGTAGAGGGTTCGAGCAGTACTTC

J gene: TRBJ1-4
clone size: .
V gene: TRBV29-1
CDR3 length: 14
D gene: .
CDR3 protein: CSVVPQGPNEKLFF
CDR3 DNA: TGCAGCGTTGTCCCGCAGGGGCCTAATGAAAAACTGTTTTTT

J gene: TRBJ2-7
clone size: few
V gene: TRBV1
CDR3 length: 14
D gene: .
CDR3 protein: CTSSQDYGGREQYF
CDR3 DNA: TGCACCAGCAGCCAAGATTACGGGGGACGGGAGCAGTACTTC

J gene: TRBJ1-2
clone size: .
V gene: TRBV7-6
CDR3 length: 13
D gene: .
CDR3 protein: CASSLSGRDGYTF
CDR3 DNA: TGTGCCAGCAGCTTATCAGGCCGCGATGGCTACACCTTC

J gene: TRBJ2-5
clone size: few
V gene: TRBV7-9
CDR3 length: 12
D gene: .
CDR3 protein: CASSLDEETQYF
CDR3 DNA: TGTGCCAGCAGCTTAGACGAAGAGACCCAGTACTTC

J gene: TRBJ1-5
clone size: .
V gene: TRBV30
CDR3 length: 14
D gene: .
CDR3 protein: CAWSGPGNNQPQHF
CDR3 DNA: TGTGCCTGGAGTGGCCCGGGGAACAATCAGCCCCAGCATTTT

J gene: TRBJ1-4
clone size: .
V gene: TRBV27
CDR3 length: 14
D gene: .
CDR3 protein: CASRIQATNEKLFF
CDR3 DNA: TGTGCCAGCAGGATCCAGGCAACTAATGAAAAACTGTTTTTT

J gene: TRBJ2-7
clone size: .
V gene: TRBV28
CDR3 length: 15
D gene: TRBD1
CDR3 protein: CASSLWGQGADEQYF
CDR3 DNA: TGTGCCAGCAGTTTATGGGGACAGGGGGCCGACGAGCAGTACTTC

J gene: TRBJ2-5
clone size: .
V gene: TRBV6-4
CDR3 length: 12
D gene: .
CDR3 protein: CASPPTPETQYF
CDR3 DNA: TGTGCCAGCCCCCCGACCCCGGAGACCCAGTACTTC

J gene: TRBJ2-5
clone size: .
V gene: TRBV18
CDR3 length: 15
D gene: TRBD2
CDR3 protein: CASSHSGGRQETQYF
CDR3 DNA: TGTGCCAGCTCACATAGCGGGGGAAGGCAAGAGACCCAGTACTTC

J gene: TRBJ2-3
clone size: once
V gene: TRBV7-3
CDR3 length: 19
D gene: TRBD2
CDR3 protein: CASSPIGGGIAGVTDTQYF
CDR3 DNA: TGTGCCAGCAGCCCAATCGGGGGCGGCATAGCGGGAGTCACAGATACGCAGTATTTT

J gene: TRBJ1-6
clone size: .
V gene: TRBV10-2
CDR3 length: 13
D gene: .
CDR3 protein: CASSETSSSPLHF
CDR3 DNA: TGCGCCAGCAGTGAGACCAGTTCTTCACCCCTCCACTTT

J gene: TRBJ1-4
clone size: .
V gene: TRBV10-1
CDR3 length: 12
D gene: .
CDR3 protein: CASSESRGRLFF
CDR3 DNA: TGCGCCAGCAGTGAGTCTCGTGGACGGCTGTTTTTT

J gene: TRBJ2-7
clone size: .
V gene: TRBV27
CDR3 length: 15
D gene: .
CDR3 protein: CASSSPPSHTDEQYF
CDR3 DNA: TGTGCCAGCAGTTCTCCTCCCAGCCACACCGACGAGCAGTACTTC

J gene: TRBJ2-6
clone size: .
V gene: TRBV27
CDR3 length: 15
D gene: .
CDR3 protein: CASSLSGGGANVLTF
CDR3 DNA: TGTGCCAGCAGTTTATCAGGGGGTGGGGCCAACGTCCTGACTTTC

J gene: TRBJ2-3
clone size: once
V gene: TRBV5-6
CDR3 length: 16
D gene: .
CDR3 protein: CASSLVGGAEGDTQYF
CDR3 DNA: TGTGCCAGCAGCTTGGTTGGCGGGGCGGAGGGGGATACGCAGTATTTT

J gene: TRBJ1-1
clone size: .
V gene: TRBV6-1
CDR3 length: 15
D gene: .
CDR3 protein: CASSEQYAGYTEAFF
CDR3 DNA: TGTGCCAGCAGTGAACAGTACGCAGGCTACACTGAAGCTTTCTTT